This section outlines one TCR beta chain sequence together with its context. This record comes from a study of blood T cell repertoires in COVID-19. About the research overall: Italy, Spain and the United States were the sources of the convalescent and acute COVID-19 samples.

The CDR3 is 16 amino acids. The V gene's germline CDR1 is KGHSH and CDR2 LQKENI. V was pared by 3 bases and J by 0 bases, with 13 bases between. Sequenced by immunoSEQ multiplex PCR; TCRdb stores in-frame clones only, minus some. The sample records about 250,000 clones, 75% to 85% being singletons. Sequencing was carried out using peripheral blood. This clonotype was sampled from a human donor in a cohort sampled during active COVID-19. This chain connects TRBV18 to TRBJ2-3, with D perhaps matching TRBD2 (6 bases). The CDR3 is CASSPQEGLSTDTQYF. CDR3 sequence (DNA): TGTGCCAGCTCACCGCAGGAGGGACTGAGCACAGATACGCAGTATTTT. Full variable domain (remainder filled in from reference TRBV18 and TRBJ2-3): NAGVMQNPRHLVRRRGQEARLRCSPMKGHSHVYWYRQLPEEGLKFMVYLQKENIIDESGMPKERFSAEFPKEGPSILRIQQVVRGDSAAYFCASSPQEGLSTDTQYFGPGTRLTVL.